This TCR beta chain was observed in a study of shared clonotypes between healthy human individuals. Genomic DNA of every subset was divided equally among multiple immunoSEQ plates. Generated by immunoSEQ multiplex PCR, the TCRdb table keeps only in-frame clones and is missing some. The sample has about 1.5 million clones; 98% are singletons. J gave up 12 bases and V 1 base, and 6 bases lay outside the gene matches. CDR1 is SGHTA and CDR2 is FQGNSA in the germline V gene. This CDR3 has 13 residues. The origin of this receptor is a man between 25 and 39 years old in good health. Sequenced input: naive CD4+ T cells sorted from blood. Subset in this sample: CD45RA+ positively selected. This chain links TRBV7-2 with TRBJ2-1, with 7 nucleotides matching TRBD2. The CDR3, as DNA: TGTGCCAGCAGCTTAGTTGGCGGGAGCGGGCAGTTCTTC. Encoded protein: CASSLVGGSGQFF.